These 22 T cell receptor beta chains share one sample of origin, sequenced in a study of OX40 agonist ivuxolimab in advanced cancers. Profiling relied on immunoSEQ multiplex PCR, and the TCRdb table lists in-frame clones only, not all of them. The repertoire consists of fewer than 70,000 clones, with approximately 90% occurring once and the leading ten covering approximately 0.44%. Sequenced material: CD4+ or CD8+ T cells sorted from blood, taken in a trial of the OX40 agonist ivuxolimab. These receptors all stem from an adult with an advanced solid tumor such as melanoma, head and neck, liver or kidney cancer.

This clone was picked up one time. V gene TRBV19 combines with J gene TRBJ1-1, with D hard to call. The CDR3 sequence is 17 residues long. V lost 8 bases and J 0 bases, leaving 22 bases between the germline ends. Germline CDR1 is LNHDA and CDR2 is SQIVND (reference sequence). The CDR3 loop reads CASRMSTRHLMNTEAFF. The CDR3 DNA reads TGTGCCAGTCGGATGTCTACCAGGCACCTCATGAACACTGAAGCTTTCTTT.

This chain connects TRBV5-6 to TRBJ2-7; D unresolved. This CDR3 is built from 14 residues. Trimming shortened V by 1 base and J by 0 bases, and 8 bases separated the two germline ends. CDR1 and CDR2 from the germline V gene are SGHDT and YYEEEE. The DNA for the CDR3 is TGTGCCAGCAGCTTGACGCGGCTCTCCTACGAGCAGTACTTC. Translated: CASSLTRLSYEQYF.

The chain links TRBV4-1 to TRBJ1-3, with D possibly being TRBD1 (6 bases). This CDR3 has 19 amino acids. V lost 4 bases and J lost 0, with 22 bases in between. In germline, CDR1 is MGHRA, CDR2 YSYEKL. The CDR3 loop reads CASSPHPTRTALSGNTIYF. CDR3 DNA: TGCGCCAGCAGCCCCCACCCCACCAGGACAGCACTCTCTGGAAACACCATATATTTT.

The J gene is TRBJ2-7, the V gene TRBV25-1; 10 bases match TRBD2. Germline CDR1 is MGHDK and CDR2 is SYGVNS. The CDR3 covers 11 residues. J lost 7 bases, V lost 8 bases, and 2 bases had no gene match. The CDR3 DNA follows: TGTGCCAGCCTGGGACTAGCGGAGCAGTACTTC. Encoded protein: CASLGLAEQYF.

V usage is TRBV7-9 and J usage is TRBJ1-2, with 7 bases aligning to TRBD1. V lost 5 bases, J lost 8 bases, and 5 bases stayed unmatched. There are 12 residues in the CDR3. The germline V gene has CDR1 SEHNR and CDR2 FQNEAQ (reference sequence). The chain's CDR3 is CASSPSTGGYTF. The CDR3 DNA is TGTGCCAGCAGCCCCTCGACAGGGGGCTACACCTTC.

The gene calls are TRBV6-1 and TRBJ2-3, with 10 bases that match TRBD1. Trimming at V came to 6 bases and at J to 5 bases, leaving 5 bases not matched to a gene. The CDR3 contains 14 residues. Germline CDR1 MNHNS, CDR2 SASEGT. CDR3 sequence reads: CASRRDRGRDTQYF. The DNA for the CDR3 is TGTGCCAGCAGGCGGGACAGGGGACGAGATACGCAGTATTTT.

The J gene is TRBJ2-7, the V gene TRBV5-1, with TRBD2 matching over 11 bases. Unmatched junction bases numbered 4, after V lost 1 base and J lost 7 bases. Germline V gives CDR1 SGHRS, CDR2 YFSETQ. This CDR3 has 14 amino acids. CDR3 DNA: TGCGCCAGCAGCTTGCCCCTAGCGGGAGGAGAGCAGTACTTC. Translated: CASSLPLAGGEQYF.

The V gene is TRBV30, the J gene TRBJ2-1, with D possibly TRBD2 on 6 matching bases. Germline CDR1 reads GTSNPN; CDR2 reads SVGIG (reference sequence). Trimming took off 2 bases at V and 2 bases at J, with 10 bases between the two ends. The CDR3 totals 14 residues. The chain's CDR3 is CAWSSGRPYNEQFF. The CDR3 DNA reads TGTGCCTGGAGTTCCGGGAGACCCTACAATGAGCAGTTCTTC.

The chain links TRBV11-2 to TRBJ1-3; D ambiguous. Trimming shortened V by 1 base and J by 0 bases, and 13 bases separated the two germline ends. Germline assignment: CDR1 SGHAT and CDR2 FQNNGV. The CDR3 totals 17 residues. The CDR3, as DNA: TGTGCCAGCAGCTTAGTAGCCGGCGGCATCTCTGGAAACACCATATATTTT. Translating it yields CASSLVAGGISGNTIYF.

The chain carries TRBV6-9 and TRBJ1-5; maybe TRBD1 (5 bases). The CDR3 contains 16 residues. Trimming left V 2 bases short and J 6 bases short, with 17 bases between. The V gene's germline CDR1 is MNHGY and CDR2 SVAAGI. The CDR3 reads CASSYLVRDLCQPQHF. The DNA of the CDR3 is TGTGCCAGCAGTTATCTGGTCAGGGACTTGTGTCAGCCCCAGCATTTT.

CDR3 protein: CASSRAQGTDTQYF. CDR3 DNA sequence: TGTGCCAGCAGTAGGGCCCAGGGTACAGATACGCAGTATTTT. V is TRBV6-5 and J is TRBJ2-3, with D maybe TRBD1 (5 bases). V was shortened by 5 bases and J by 3 bases, with 12 bases between the two germline ends. Germline V gene data show CDR1 as MNHEY and CDR2 as SVGAGI. This CDR3 is 14 amino acids long.

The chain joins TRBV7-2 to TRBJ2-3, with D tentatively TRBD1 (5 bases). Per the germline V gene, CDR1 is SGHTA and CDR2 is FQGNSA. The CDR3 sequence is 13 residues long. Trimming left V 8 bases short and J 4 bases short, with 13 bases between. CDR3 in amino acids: CASGPRVPDTQYF. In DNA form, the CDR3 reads TGTGCCAGCGGCCCCAGGGTTCCAGATACGCAGTATTTT. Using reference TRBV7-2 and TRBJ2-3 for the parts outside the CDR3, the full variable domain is GAGVSQSPSNKVTEKGKDVELRCDPISGHTALYWYRQSLGQGLEFLIYFQGNSAPDKSGLPSDRFSAERTGGSVSTLTIQRTQQEDSAVYLCASGPRVPDTQYFGPGTRLTVL.

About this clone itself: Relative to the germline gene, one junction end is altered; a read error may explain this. The CDR3 DNA follows: TGCGCCAGCAGAGAAGTCGAGACCTATGATTCACCCCTCCACTTT. This codes for CASREVETYDSPLHF. The chain links TRBV10-1 to TRBJ1-6; D gene ambiguous. CDR1 and CDR2 from the germline V gene are WNHNN and SYGVQD (reference sequence). This CDR3 has 15 amino acids.

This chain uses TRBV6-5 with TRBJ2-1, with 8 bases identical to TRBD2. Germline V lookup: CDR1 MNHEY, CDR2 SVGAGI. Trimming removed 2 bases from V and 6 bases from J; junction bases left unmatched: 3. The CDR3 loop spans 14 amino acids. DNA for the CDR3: TGTGCCAGCAGTTACAAGCGGGAGTCCAATGAGCAGTTCTTC. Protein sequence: CASSYKRESNEQFF.

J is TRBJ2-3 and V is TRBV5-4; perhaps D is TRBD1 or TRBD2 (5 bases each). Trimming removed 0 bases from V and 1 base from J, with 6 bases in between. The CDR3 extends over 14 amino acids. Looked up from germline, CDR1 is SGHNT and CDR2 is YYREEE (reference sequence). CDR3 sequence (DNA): TGTGCCAGCAGCTTGGGAGGGGGCACAGATACGCAGTATTTT. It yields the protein CASSLGGGTDTQYF.

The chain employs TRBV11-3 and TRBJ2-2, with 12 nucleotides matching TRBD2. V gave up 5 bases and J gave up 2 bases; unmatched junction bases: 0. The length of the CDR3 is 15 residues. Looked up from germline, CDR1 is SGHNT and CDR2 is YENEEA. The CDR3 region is CASSGLAGNTGELFF. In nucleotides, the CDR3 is TGTGCCAGCAGCGGACTAGCGGGAAACACCGGGGAGCTGTTTTTT. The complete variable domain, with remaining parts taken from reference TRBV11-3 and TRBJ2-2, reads EAGVVQSPRYKIIEKKQPVAFWCNPISGHNTLYWYLQNLGQGPELLIRYENEEAVDDSQLPKDRFSAERLKGVDSTLKIQPAELGDSAVYLCASSGLAGNTGELFFGEGSRLTVL.

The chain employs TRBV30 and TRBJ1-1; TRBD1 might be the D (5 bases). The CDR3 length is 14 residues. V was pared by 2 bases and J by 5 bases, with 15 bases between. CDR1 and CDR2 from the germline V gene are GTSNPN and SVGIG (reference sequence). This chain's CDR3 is CAWSIGGSGTEAFF. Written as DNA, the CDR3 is TGTGCCTGGAGTATTGGGGGTTCGGGGACTGAAGCTTTCTTT. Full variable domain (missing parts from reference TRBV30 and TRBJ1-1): SQTIHQWPATLVQPVGSPLSLECTVEGTSNPNLYWYRQAAGRGLQLLFYSVGIGQISSEVPQNLSASRPQDRQFILSSKKLLLSDSGFYLCAWSIGGSGTEAFFGQGTRLTVV.

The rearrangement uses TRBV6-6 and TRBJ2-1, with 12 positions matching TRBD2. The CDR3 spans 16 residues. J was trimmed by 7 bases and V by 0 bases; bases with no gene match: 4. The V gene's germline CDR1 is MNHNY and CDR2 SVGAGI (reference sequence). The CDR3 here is CASSYSTSGSGNEQFF. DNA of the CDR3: TGTGCCAGCAGTTACTCGACTAGCGGGAGTGGTAATGAGCAGTTCTTC.

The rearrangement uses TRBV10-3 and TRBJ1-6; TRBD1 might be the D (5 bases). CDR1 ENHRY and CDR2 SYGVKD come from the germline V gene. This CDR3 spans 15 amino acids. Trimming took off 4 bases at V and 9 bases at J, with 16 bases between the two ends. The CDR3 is CAISAGTGLSSPLHF. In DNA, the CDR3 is TGTGCCATCAGTGCGGGGACCGGACTGAGTTCACCCCTCCACTTT.

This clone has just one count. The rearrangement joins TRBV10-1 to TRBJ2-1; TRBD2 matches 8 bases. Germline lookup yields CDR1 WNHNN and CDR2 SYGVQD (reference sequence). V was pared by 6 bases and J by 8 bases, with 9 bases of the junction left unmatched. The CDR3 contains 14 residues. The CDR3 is CASSPGTSADEQFF. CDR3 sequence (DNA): TGCGCCAGCAGCCCCGGGACTAGTGCGGATGAGCAGTTCTTC.

The CDR3 DNA reads TGTGCCAGCTCACGAGAAGCGGGGAACGTTGTAGATACGCAGTATTTT. Translation: CASSREAGNVVDTQYF. This chain links TRBV18 with TRBJ2-3; 7 positions agree with TRBD2. The trim removed 4 bases at V and 5 bases at J, leaving 12 bases unmatched. Germline V CDR1 and CDR2: KGHSH, LQKENI. The CDR3 is 16 amino acids.

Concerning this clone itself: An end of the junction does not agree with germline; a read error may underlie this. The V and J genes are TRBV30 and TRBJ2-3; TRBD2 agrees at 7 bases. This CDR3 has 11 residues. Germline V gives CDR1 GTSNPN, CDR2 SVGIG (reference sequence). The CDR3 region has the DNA TGTGCCTGGAGCCGCCCTAGCGGAGGAAAGTTT. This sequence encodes CAWSRPSGGKF.